This entry lists 2 T cell receptor beta chains sequenced from one sample in a study of tumor-infiltrating lymphocytes in primary liver carcinoma. The input was 500 ng total RNA; TCR beta cDNA was made from it with a constant-region primer. Library construction for TCR beta comprised three nested multiplex PCR rounds performed with slightly modified ARM-PCR. Rounds one and two of PCR, each of 10 cycles, were primed with TRBV1-TRBV30 forward primers and a C-beta reverse primer. TCRdb reprocessed the multiplex PCR reads via MiXCR and lists one record per CDR3 protein. The repertoire includes about 200,000 distinct CDR3 sequences, roughly 61% of them detected once, and 5.5% to 9% sits in the top ten. The study extracted blood RNA from unsorted whole blood and also extracted germline DNA. Sequenced material: peripheral blood. The receptor source for this set is a woman aged 55-69 years with primary liver carcinoma and hepatitis B virus infection.

On this clonotype: Because it lacks the conserved phenylalanine or tryptophan at the end, this CDR3 is likely a read error. V usage is TRBV5-1 and J usage is TRBJ1-1; D call uncertain. There are 11 residues in the CDR3. The germline V gene encodes CDR1 SGHRS and CDR2 YFSETQ. The germline V and J ends were trimmed by 0 bases and 5 bases, with 2 bases remaining between them. The CDR3 reads CASSLDTEAFY. The CDR3, as DNA: TGCGCCAGCAGCTTGGATACTGAAGCTTTCTAT.

With regard to this clonotype: One junction end disagrees with the germline gene, perhaps due to a read error. The chain combines TRBV11-1 with TRBJ2-4, with 7 bases that match TRBD1. The J call may be mistaken, given a closer DNA end match to TRBJ2-1. Germline V CDR1 and CDR2: SGHAT, FQDESV (reference sequence). The CDR3 consists of 14 residues. The DNA of the CDR3 is TGTACCAGCAGCCCTCGACAGGGTCTGAACATTCAGTTCTTC. It is translated as CTSSPRQGLNIQFF.